The entry below gives a single T cell receptor beta chain sequence along with its context. It has no known antigen specificity. Within one base of it there is no much larger clone, and no base qualities were kept. The data originate from a study of PD-1 blockade in classical Hodgkin lymphoma (dated by TCRdb to 2020 to 2022). A note on the overall study: Nivolumab dosing was 3 mg/kg intravenously every 2 weeks, continuing until either disease progression or unacceptable toxicity. To define a peripheral blood immune signature of response to PD-1 blockade in classical Hodgkin lymphoma, the study combined TCR beta sequencing with CyTOF.

The Qiagen DNeasy kit was used to extract genomic DNA from unsorted PBMCs and from the negatively selected CD4+ and CD8+ fractions. Amplification of TCR beta CDR3 regions was done by immunoSEQ multiplex PCR with primers that anneal to V and J segments. A synthetic immune receptor repertoire was used to minimize amplification bias, and any remaining bias was removed computationally after sequencing. The original methods were these. Repertoire diversity was quantified as the Shannon entropy index using custom Python scripts. Unsorted, CD4+ and CD8+ repertoires were analyzed separately, except for combined analyses in which CD4+ and CD8+ sequences were merged in silico. Clonal expansion was defined as a frequency increase of at least 2-fold after treatment compared with C1D1, and clones undetected at baseline were assigned a pseudocount of 0.5. Singleton clones were defined as clones with 0 or 1 copy at C1D1, and non-singleton clones were defined as clones with 2 or more copies. Clones expanded in unsorted samples were assigned a CD4+, CD8+ or unknown annotation through matching of protein sequences in sorted samples from the same patient. Wilcoxon tests were applied to paired samples to test diversity changes from C1D1 to C4D1. TCRdb holds this immuneACCESS table with in-frame rearrangements only. Some clones are missing; in checked studies, unresolved V genes explain under half, and the rest has no known cause. V and J calls and clone size are those listed in that table; D and trimming were worked out from the DNA. The table for this sample lists fewer than 30,000 clones; around 79% of them were counted only once. The top ten constitute approximately 0.62% of the sample.

The time point label, as the study defines it: cycle 4 day 1 (C4D1), after less than 7 weeks of nivolumab. Every trial patient had relapsed after autologous stem cell transplantation, and cohorts A, B and C differed in prior brentuximab vedotin exposure. Using a Miltenyi CD4+ T cell isolation kit, CD4+ T cells were purified from thawed PBMCs through magnetic negative selection. The trial cohort was composed of some 57 patients with relapsed/refractory classical Hodgkin lymphoma, for whom complete response, partial response or progressive disease was recorded as best overall response. In the multi-cohort phase II CheckMate 205 trial, trial patients received single-agent nivolumab. An independent review committee assessed best overall response by applying the 2007 International Working Group response criteria. PBMCs from the trial were collected at three points: immediately before nivolumab initiation (C1D1), and during therapy at cycle 2 day 1 and cycle 4 day 1. Peripheral blood was collected in 8 mL Vacutainer Cell Preparation Tubes, from which PBMCs were isolated by centrifugation and then cryopreserved. Purified CD4+ and CD8+ fractions were generated only in cases for which an additional PBMC sample was available. Magnetically labelled cells were depleted on LS columns in a quadroMACS separator, and the flow-through was collected as the purified fraction.

V is trimmed back by 6 bases and J by 7 bases, and the junction contains 6 bases that no gene match accounts for. For CDR1 and CDR2, the germline V gene lists MNHEY and SVGAGI. There are 15 amino acids in the CDR3, from cysteine to phenylalanine inclusive. The only DNA kept is the CDR3, 45 bases in frame from the first base. Study-wide conclusions, independent of this receptor: A significant rise by C4D1 was seen in CD4+ but not CD8+ TCR diversity (p=0.0027 vs p=0.16), with the rise being most apparent in complete responders (p=0.02). Lower diversity was seen in patients whose nivolumab began less than 1 year after ASCT, and these patients were left out of later analyses so that immune reconstitution would not confound the results. Trial patients achieving complete response had baseline diversity similar to newly diagnosed patients, whereas partial responders and progressors had significantly lower diversity. The study was restricted to a single clinical trial cohort, and the causes of repertoire differences, possibly disease activity or prior therapy, were left undefined. Newly diagnosed patients were reported to have lower baseline TCR diversity than healthy donors, and relapsed/refractory patients were reported to have lower baseline TCR diversity still.

Sequencing used CD4+ T cells from blood, obtained before the fourth cycle of nivolumab. This clonotype was sampled from a human donor with classical Hodgkin lymphoma. The receptor chain draws on TRBV6-5 and TRBJ2-1; 13 central bases correspond to TRBD2. The DNA is TGTGCCAGCAGAGGACTAGCGGGAGTGCGTAATGAGCAGTTCTTC. This codes for CASRGLAGVRNEQFF.